This T cell receptor (beta chain) was recorded in a study of metastatic and nonmetastatic thyroid tumors. General study points: For both blood and tumor, malignant thyroid tumors reportedly showed significantly higher TCR beta diversity than benign nodules did.

CDR3 length: 13 amino acids. Trimming pared 2 bases from V and 4 bases from J, leaving 8 bases between. Germline V CDR1 and CDR2: SGHTS, YDEGEE. Patients had received no treatment of any kind before thyroid surgery. This clone was seen ten or more times. The antigen is unknown. MiXCR reprocessed the PCR reads for TCRdb. The sample consists of 80,000 to 85,000 clones, around 12% of them appearing once. The material sequenced was tumor tissue. The V and J genes are TRBV5-8 and TRBJ2-3; D tentatively fits TRBD1 or TRBD2 (5 bases each). The TCR comes from a female donor with papillary thyroid cancer or a benign thyroid nodule (not recorded which). Some clones in this sample may be carry-over from other donors' samples. CDR3 in DNA: TGTGCCAGCAGCTTACGAGGGGCAGATACGCAGTATTTT. Protein: CASSLRGADTQYF.